This entry is about one T cell receptor beta chain. The sample comes from a study of cytomegalovirus exposure and HLA in healthy donors. Germline V gives CDR1 KGHSH, CDR2 LQKENI. V shed 2 bases and J 4 bases; nucleotides not matched to a gene: 4. The CDR3 covers 15 residues. Sequencing was performed with immunoSEQ multiplex PCR; in TCRdb, only in-frame clones are kept and a portion is missing. Of 100,000 to 150,000 clones in the sample, about 96% are singletons; the top ten hold around 1.7%. The receptor comes from a man aged 18 to 29 in good health and CMV-seronegative. V is TRBV18 and J is TRBJ1-1, with 10 bases lining up with TRBD1. Material: PBMCs. CDR3 nucleotides: TGTGCCAGCTCACCAGGACAGGGGGACCTCACTGAAGCTTTCTTT. Translating gives CASSPGQGDLTEAFF.